The present T cell receptor beta chain was sequenced within a study of blood T cell repertoires in COVID-19. The overall study: PBMCs, B-cell-depleted T cells, or T cells provided the cDNA or gDNA that made up the material.

Original processing notes: Reference gene primer amplification gave nucleated cell count estimates. Sequenced by immunoSEQ multiplex PCR; TCRdb stores in-frame clones only, minus some. V, J and clone size were drawn from that table, and D and trimming were deduced from the DNA. The sample carries roughly 230,000 clones, over 70% recorded once. The germline gives CDR1 MRHNA, CDR2 SNTAGT. The CDR3 consists of 15 residues. V was shortened by 0 bases and J by 8 bases, with 14 bases between the two germline ends. The rearrangement uses TRBV6-4 and TRBJ2-1, with D maybe TRBD2 (6 bases). This TCR derives from a man aged 40-55 years with active or convalescent COVID-19. Source material: peripheral blood. The CDR3 coding sequence is TGTGCCAGCAGTGACTCCACGGGAGTAGGAGATGAGCAGTTCTTC. Translated, it gives CASSDSTGVGDEQFF.